This TCR beta chain was found in a study of CD8 T cells in ankylosing spondylitis. In TCRdb, the 5' RACE reads were re-called with MiXCR into one record per CDR3 protein. This table has hundreds of thousands of distinct CDR3 sequences, about 12% appearing once. The J segment lost 6 bases and the V segment lost 6 bases, leaving 14 bases of the junction unmatched. The CDR3 loop spans 16 amino acids. Germline V lookup: CDR1 MNHEY, CDR2 SVGEGT. Regarding the study as a whole: Relatively rare in peripheral blood, disease-linked clones were also CD8+. Clones tied to disease were said to be significantly enriched in matched ankylosing spondylitis synovial fluid. Earlier literature documents some of the motif variants in reactive arthritis synovial fluid and blood. Seemingly distinctive of ankylosing spondylitis blood was a TCR beta motif formed by eight highly homologous variants.

A few counts support this clonotype. Its antigen remains unknown. The chain recombines TRBV6-2 or TRBV6-3 with TRBJ1-5, with 7 nucleotides matching TRBD1. The sample consisted of blood, either unsorted or a sorted T cell fraction (not recorded which). The sequence came from a male donor with ankylosing spondylitis. The CDR3 DNA follows: TGTGCCAGCAGCTCCCTCGGGACAGTCGTGGGTCAGCCCCAGCATTTT. Its protein is CASSSLGTVVGQPQHF.